A selection of T cell receptor beta chains follows, all from one sample in a study of identical twins. TCRdb passed the 5' RACE reads through MiXCR, listing each CDR3 protein once. Of roughly 690,000 distinct CDR3 sequences in the sample, less than 7% were seen once. Sequencing was done on a sample of naive T cells sorted from blood. The receptors were gathered from a young man in good health. The CDR3 runs from the conserved cysteine through the conserved F or W.

>TRBJ2-5|TRBV11-2
CASSTGSRETQYF
>TRBJ2-3|TRBV3-1
CASSQITGTSGRRETDTQYF
>TRBJ2-1|TRBV7-9
CASSLAGQTDEQFF
>TRBJ2-5|TRBV15
CATSSRRGREETQYF
>TRBJ2-2|TRBV6-1
CASSQGQLNTGELFF
>TRBJ2-3|TRBV7-9
CASSSPDRTDTQYF
>TRBJ2-1|TRBV10-3
CAPGASGRHNEQFF
>TRBJ1-1|TRBV5-1
CASSVEERTNTEAFF
>TRBJ2-1|TRBV10-3
CATDSGTGGPNEQFF
>TRBJ2-2|TRBV20-1
CSARDSWTSGIRSGELFF
>TRBJ2-3|TRBV15
CATSISGGVNSPDTQYF
>TRBJ2-3|TRBV6-1
CASSERPADTQYF
>TRBJ1-4|TRBV29-1
CSVMTVTEGEKLFF
>TRBJ2-4|TRBV27
CASTRTGENIQYF
>TRBJ2-7|TRBV25-1
CASSGYGTGNYEQYF
>TRBJ2-2|TRBV7-2
CASSSRGSGELFF
>TRBJ2-4|TRBV27
CASSTLADLAKNIQYF
>TRBJ2-3|TRBV29-1
CSPFIGLRVDTQYF
>TRBJ2-1|TRBV5-1
CASSLAGRESGEQFF
>TRBJ2-2|TRBV29-1
CSARHTGELFF
>TRBJ2-3|TRBV12-3/TRBV12-4
CASSPPGGRTDTQYF
>TRBJ1-1|TRBV6-5
CASSKGRIAAFF